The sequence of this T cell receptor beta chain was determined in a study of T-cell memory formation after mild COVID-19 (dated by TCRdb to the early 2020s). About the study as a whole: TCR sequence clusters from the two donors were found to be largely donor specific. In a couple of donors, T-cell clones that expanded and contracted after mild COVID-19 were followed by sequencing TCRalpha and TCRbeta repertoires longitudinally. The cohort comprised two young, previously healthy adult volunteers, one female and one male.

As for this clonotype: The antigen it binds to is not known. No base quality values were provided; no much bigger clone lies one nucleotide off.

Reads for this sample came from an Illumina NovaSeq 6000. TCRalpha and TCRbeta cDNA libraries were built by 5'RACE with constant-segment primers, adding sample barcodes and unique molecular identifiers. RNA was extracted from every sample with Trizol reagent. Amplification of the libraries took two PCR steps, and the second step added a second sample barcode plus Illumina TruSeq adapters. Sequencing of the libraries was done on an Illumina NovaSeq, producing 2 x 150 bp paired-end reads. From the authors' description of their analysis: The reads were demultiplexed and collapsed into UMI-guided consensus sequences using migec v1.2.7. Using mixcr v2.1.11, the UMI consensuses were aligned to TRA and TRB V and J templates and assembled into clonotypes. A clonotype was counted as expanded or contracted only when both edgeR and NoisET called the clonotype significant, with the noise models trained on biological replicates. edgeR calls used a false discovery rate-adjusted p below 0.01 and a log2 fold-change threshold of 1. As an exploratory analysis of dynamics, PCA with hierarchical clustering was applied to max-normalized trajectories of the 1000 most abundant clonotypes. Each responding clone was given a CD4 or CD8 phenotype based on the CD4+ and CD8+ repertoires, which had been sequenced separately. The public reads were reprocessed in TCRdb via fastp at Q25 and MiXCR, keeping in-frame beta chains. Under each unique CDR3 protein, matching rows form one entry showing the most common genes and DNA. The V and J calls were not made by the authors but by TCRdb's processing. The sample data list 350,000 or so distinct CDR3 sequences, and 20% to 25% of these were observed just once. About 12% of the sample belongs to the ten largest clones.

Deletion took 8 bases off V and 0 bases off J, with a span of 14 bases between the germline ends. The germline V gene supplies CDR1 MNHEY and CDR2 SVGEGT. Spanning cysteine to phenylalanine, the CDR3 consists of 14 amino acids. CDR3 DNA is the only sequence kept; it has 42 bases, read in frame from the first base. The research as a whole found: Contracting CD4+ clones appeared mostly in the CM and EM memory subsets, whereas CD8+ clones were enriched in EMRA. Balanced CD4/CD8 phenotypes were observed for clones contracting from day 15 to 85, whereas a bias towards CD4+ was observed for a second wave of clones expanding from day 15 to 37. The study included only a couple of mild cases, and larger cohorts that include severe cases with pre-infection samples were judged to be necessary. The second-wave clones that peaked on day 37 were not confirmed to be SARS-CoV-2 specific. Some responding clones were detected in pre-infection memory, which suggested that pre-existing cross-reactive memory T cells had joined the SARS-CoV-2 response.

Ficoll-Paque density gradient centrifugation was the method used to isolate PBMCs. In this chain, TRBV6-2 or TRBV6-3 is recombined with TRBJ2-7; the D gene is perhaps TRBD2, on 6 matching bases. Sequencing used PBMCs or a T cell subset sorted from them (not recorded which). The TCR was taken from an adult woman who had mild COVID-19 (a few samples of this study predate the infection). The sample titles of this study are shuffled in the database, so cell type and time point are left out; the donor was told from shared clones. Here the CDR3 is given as CASRGLSGSYEQYF. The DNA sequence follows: TGTGCCAGCCGCGGACTAAGCGGCTCCTACGAGCAGTACTTC.